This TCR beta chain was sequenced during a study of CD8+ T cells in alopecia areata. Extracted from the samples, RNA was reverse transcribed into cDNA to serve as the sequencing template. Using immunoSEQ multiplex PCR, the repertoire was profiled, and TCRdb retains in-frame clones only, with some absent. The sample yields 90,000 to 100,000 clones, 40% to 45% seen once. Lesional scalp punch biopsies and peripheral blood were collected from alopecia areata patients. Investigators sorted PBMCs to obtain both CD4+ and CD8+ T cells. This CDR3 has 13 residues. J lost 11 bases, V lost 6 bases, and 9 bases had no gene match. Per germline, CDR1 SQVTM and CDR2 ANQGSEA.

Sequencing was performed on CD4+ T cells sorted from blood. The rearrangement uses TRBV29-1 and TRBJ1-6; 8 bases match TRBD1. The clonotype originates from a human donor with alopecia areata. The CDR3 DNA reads TGCAGCGTGTGGACAGGGCAATCGACACCCCTCCACTTT. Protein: CSVWTGQSTPLHF.